The clone carrying this T cell receptor (beta chain) occurred many times. MiXCR, run by TCRdb on the multiplex PCR reads, gives a single entry per CDR3 protein. Found here are 140,000 to 150,000 distinct CDR3 sequences, approximately 32% of them singletons; the top ten hold approximately 2.3%. Axillary draining lymph nodes of breast cancer patients supplied the node samples. The data stem from a study of breast tumors, draining lymph nodes, adjacent tissues. The germline V and J ends were trimmed by 7 bases and 7 bases, with 13 bases remaining between them. The CDR3 has 13 residues. The V call is TRBV12-3 or TRBV12-4, the J call TRBJ2-2; D may be TRBD1 (5 bases). Sample: axillary lymph node tissue. The receptor was derived from a female donor with breast cancer. Some clones in this sample may be carry-over from other donors' samples. CDR3 sequence (DNA): TGTGCCAGCACTCCTGGTAGGGGCGGGGAGCTGTTTTTT. Protein product: CASTPGRGGELFF.